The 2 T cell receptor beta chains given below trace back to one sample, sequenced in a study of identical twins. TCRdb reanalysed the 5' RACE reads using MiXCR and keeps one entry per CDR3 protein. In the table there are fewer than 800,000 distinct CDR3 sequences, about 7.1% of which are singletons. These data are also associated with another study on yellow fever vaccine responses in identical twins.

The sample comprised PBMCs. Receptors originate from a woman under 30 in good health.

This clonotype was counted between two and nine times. CDR3 loop: CASSFGFTGDTQYF. In DNA, the CDR3 is TGTGCCAGCAGTTTTGGGTTCACGGGGGATACGCAGTATTTT. V and J are TRBV12-3 or TRBV12-4 and TRBJ2-3, with a possible D match to TRBD2 (5 bases). The CDR3 consists of 14 residues. Between the trimmed V and J ends, which lost 3 bases and 6 bases, there was a span of 13 bases.

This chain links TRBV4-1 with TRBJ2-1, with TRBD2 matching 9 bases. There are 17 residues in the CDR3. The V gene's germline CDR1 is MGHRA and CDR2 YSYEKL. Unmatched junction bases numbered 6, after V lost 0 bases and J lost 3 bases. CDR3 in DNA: TGCGCCAGCAGCCAAGATCCCCTGCGGGGGGGCTACAATGAGCAGTTCTTC. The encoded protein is CASSQDPLRGGYNEQFF.